The 2 T cell receptor beta chains listed next were all sequenced from one sample in a study of blood T cell repertoires in COVID-19. Profiled with immunoSEQ multiplex PCR; TCRdb holds only in-frame clones, not every one. The sample has approximately 220,000 clones, 86% seen once. The sequenced material came from PBMCs or T cells enriched from blood (not recorded which). All receptors come from a woman in her thirties who had been exposed to COVID-19.

This clone has just a few counts. V gene TRBV27 combines with J gene TRBJ1-5; a possible D gene is TRBD1 (6 bases). The CDR3 is made up of 16 amino acids. Trimming removed 6 bases at V and 1 base at J, with 16 bases between. Per the germline V gene, CDR1 is MNHEY and CDR2 is SMNVEV (reference sequence). CDR3 nucleotide sequence: TGTGCCAGCAGCTTAATCGGGACAATAAGCAATCAGCCCCAGCATTTT. This encodes CASSLIGTISNQPQHF.

This chain connects TRBV10-1 to TRBJ1-1; D remains ambiguous. The CDR3 length is 13 residues. Trimming left V 3 bases short and J 4 bases short, with 9 bases between. The V gene's germline CDR1 is WNHNN and CDR2 SYGVQD (reference sequence). Here the CDR3 DNA reads TGCGCCAGCAGTGAATGGGCAGCCACTGAAGCTTTCTTT. Its protein product is CASSEWAATEAFF.